The 9 T cell receptor beta chains in this list originate from one sample, sequenced in a study of blood T cell repertoires in COVID-19. Clones were read by immunoSEQ multiplex PCR, and TCRdb kept only the in-frame ones, dropping some. The sample lists more than 150,000 clones, 75% to 80% occurring once. Sequencing input: peripheral blood. All receptors derive from a woman in her 70s with acute or convalescent COVID-19.

V usage is TRBV6-6 and J usage is TRBJ2-3; 12 positions agree with TRBD2. Looked up from germline, CDR1 is MNHNY and CDR2 is SVGAGI (reference sequence). Trimming took 3 bases from V and 6 from J; bases not matched to a gene: 1. The CDR3 sequence is 14 residues long. CDR3 nucleotides: TGTGCCAGCAGTTATCTAGCGGGAGGGGATACGCAGTATTTT. This gives the protein CASSYLAGGDTQYF.

The chain combines TRBV5-3 with TRBJ2-7; D is perhaps TRBD2 (5 bases). TRBV5-3 counts as an open reading frame of uncertain function. The CDR3 sequence is 13 residues long. With 0 bases removed from V and 6 bases from J, the gap between germline ends came to 10 bases. CDR3 protein: CARSLVLAGEQYF. CDR3 sequence (DNA): TGTGCCAGAAGCTTGGTCCTAGCAGGCGAGCAGTACTTC.

The gene calls are TRBV7-8 and TRBJ1-3; D is unclear. The CDR3 has 17 amino acids. The germline V and J ends were trimmed by 2 bases and 0 bases, with 14 bases remaining between them. Germline V gene lookup returns CDR1 SGHVS and CDR2 FQNEAQ. The CDR3 region has the DNA TGTGCCAGCAGCTTACCCACAATGGGGAGCTCTGGAAACACCATATATTTT. Amino acids: CASSLPTMGSSGNTIYF.

The CDR3 region has the DNA TGTGCCAGCAGCGAGGGGGTATCTAGCGGCGAGCAGTACTTC. Amino acid sequence: CASSEGVSSGEQYF. The chain couples TRBV9 to TRBJ2-7; possibly TRBD2 for D (7 bases). Germline V lookup: CDR1 SGDLS, CDR2 YYNGEE. V was shortened by 3 bases and J by 6 bases, with 16 bases between the two germline ends. This CDR3 is 14 amino acids long.

The gene calls are TRBV2 and TRBJ1-6; TRBD1 matches at 7 bases. The junction had 9 bases not matched to a gene; V was cut back by 8 bases and J by 5 bases. CDR1 and CDR2 (germline): SNHLY, FYNNEI. CDR3 length equals 15 residues. This CDR3 reads CASHVAGGHNSPLHF. CDR3 DNA sequence: TGTGCCAGCCATGTTGCAGGGGGTCATAATTCACCCCTCCACTTT.

The CDR3 is CASSQVATDNQPQHF. CDR3 DNA: TGCGCCAGCAGCCAAGTGGCGACAGACAATCAGCCCCAGCATTTT. V gene TRBV4-1 combines with J gene TRBJ1-5, with D tentatively TRBD1 (5 bases). V was clipped by 1 base and J by 3 bases, with 10 bases between them. The CDR3 has 15 residues. The germline V gene encodes CDR1 MGHRA and CDR2 YSYEKL.

The chain employs TRBV11-3 and TRBJ2-7; D gene ambiguous. The CDR3 covers 14 residues. Germline V lookup: CDR1 SGHNT, CDR2 YENEEA. Trimming took off 5 bases at V and 0 bases at J, with 11 bases between the two ends. The CDR3 here is CASSPSPSSYEQYF. The CDR3 DNA follows: TGTGCCAGCAGCCCAAGTCCCAGCTCCTACGAGCAGTACTTC.

The chain combines TRBV4-2 with TRBJ2-6; 11 nucleotides line up with TRBD2. The CDR3 totals 19 residues. Trimming at V came to 2 bases and at J to 1 base, leaving 7 bases not matched to a gene. CDR1 is LGHNA and CDR2 is YNFKEQ in the germline V gene. CDR3 residues: CASSQTTSGSLSGANVLTF. The CDR3 DNA reads as TGTGCCAGCAGCCAAACTACTAGCGGGAGTTTATCTGGGGCCAACGTCCTGACTTTC.

The genes are TRBV19 and TRBJ2-3, with 9 bases identical to TRBD2. This CDR3 contains 17 residues. Looked up from germline, CDR1 is LNHDA and CDR2 is SQIVND (reference sequence). V shed 0 bases, J shed 3 bases, and the junction held 7 bases outside the gene matches. The CDR3 protein is CASSIEEASGITDTQYF. DNA for the CDR3: TGTGCCAGTAGTATAGAAGAGGCTAGCGGGATAACAGATACGCAGTATTTT.